The T cell receptor (beta chain) described here comes from a study of T cell changes during pregnancy in multiple sclerosis. Sequencing used immunoSEQ multiplex PCR; TCRdb keeps in-frame clones, though not all of them. The sample records approximately 44,000 clones, more than 90% being singletons. CDR3 length equals 15 residues. Trimming left V 0 bases short and J 1 base short, with 9 bases between. Germline CDR1 and CDR2: LNHNV and YYDKDF (reference sequence). The rearrangement uses TRBV15 and TRBJ1-1, with a weak D call TRBD1 (6 bases). This receptor was identified in a female donor with multiple sclerosis, enrolled in a pregnancy study. Specimen: CD4+ T cells from peripheral blood mononuclear cells, collected in the first trimester of pregnancy. In nucleotides, the CDR3 is TGTGCCACCAGCAGAGAGGCGACAGGGAACACTGAAGCTTTCTTT. Translated: CATSREATGNTEAFF.